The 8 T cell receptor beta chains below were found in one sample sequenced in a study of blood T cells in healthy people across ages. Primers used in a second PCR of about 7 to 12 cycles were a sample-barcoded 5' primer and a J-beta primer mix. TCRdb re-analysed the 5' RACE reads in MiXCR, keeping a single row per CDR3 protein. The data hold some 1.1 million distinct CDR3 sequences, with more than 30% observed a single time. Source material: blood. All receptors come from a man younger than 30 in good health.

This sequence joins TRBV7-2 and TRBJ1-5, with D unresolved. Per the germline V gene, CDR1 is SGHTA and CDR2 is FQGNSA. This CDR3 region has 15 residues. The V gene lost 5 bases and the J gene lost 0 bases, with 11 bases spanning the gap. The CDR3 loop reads CASSLNGYSNQPQHF. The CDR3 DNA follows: TGTGCCAGCAGCCTCAACGGATATAGCAATCAGCCCCAGCATTTT.

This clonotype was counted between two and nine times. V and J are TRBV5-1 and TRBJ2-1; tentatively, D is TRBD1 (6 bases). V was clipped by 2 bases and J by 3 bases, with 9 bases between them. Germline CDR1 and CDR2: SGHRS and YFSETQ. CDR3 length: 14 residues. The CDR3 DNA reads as TGCGCCAGCAGCTTACAGGGCGTCTACAATGAGCAGTTCTTC. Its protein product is CASSLQGVYNEQFF. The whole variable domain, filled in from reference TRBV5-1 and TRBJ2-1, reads KAGVTQTPRYLIKTRGQQVTLSCSPISGHRSVSWYQQTPGQGLQFLFEYFSETQRNKGNFPGRFSGRQFSNSRSEMNVSTLELGDSALYLCASSLQGVYNEQFFGPGTRLTVL.

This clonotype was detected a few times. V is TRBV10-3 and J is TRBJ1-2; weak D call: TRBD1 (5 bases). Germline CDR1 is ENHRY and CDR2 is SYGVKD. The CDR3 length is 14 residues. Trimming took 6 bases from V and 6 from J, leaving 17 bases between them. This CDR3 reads CAISNPARDDGYTF. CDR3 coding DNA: TGTGCCATCAGCAACCCGGCCAGGGATGATGGCTACACCTTC.

The CDR3 region is CASRSDRGLYNEQYF. The CDR3 nucleotides read TGTGCCAGCAGGTCGGACAGGGGTCTTTACAATGAGCAGTACTTC. The chain employs TRBV25-1 and TRBJ2-7, with 9 bases identical to TRBD1. This CDR3 contains 15 residues. Looked up from germline, CDR1 is MGHDK and CDR2 is SYGVNS. The V segment lost 6 bases and the J segment 7 bases; nucleotides outside the gene matches: 13.

The CDR3 loop is CSAREATNEKLFF. In DNA form, the CDR3 reads TGCAGTGCTAGAGAGGCAACTAATGAAAAACTGTTTTTT. The chain uses TRBV20-1 and TRBJ1-4, with D uncertain. Between the trimmed V and J ends, which lost 0 bases and 0 bases, there was a span of 2 bases. The CDR3 contains 13 residues. Germline CDR1 reads DFQATT; CDR2 reads SNEGSKA (reference sequence).

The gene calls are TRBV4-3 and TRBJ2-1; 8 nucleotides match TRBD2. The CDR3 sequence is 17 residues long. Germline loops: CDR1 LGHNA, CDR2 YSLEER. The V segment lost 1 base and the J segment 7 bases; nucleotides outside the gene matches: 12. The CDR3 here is CASSQGSRGGYRNEQFF. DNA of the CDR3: TGCGCCAGCAGCCAAGGTTCTCGGGGGGGCTATCGGAATGAGCAGTTCTTC.

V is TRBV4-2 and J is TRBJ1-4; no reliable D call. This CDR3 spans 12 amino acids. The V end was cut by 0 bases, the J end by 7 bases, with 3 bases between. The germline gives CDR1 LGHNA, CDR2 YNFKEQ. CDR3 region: CASSQEGEKLFF. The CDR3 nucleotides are TGTGCCAGCAGCCAAGAAGGTGAAAAACTGTTTTTT.

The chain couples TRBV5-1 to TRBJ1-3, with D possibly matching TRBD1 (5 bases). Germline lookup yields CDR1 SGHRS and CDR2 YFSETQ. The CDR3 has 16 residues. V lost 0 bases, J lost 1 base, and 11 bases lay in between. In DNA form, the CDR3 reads TGCGCCAGCAGCTTGGAGGCAGGGCCGTCTGGAAACACCATATATTTT. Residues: CASSLEAGPSGNTIYF.